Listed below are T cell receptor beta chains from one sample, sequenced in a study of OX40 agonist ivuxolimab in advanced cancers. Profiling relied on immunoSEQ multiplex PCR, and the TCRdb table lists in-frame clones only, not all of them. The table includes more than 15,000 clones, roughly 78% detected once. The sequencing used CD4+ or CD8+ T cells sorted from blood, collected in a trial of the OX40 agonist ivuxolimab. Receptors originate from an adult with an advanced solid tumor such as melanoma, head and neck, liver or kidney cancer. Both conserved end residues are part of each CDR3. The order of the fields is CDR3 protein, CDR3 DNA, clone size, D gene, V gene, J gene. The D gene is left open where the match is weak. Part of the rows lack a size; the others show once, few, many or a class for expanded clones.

CDR3: CASSPAMGLAGDYNEQFF
DNA: TGTGCCAGCTCCCCCGCCATGGGACTAGCGGGGGACTACAATGAGCAGTTCTTC
size: -
D: TRBD2
V: TRBV18
J: TRBJ2-1

CDR3: CASSPLTGGLGDEQFF
DNA: TGTGCCAGCAGCCCCCTGACAGGGGGCCTCGGGGATGAGCAGTTCTTC
size: -
D: TRBD1
V: TRBV7-7
J: TRBJ2-1

CDR3: CASSLGTDTQYF
DNA: TGTGCCAGCAGCCTAGGCACAGATACGCAGTATTTT
size: few
D: -
V: TRBV7-6
J: TRBJ2-3

CDR3: CASSIGHNEQFF
DNA: TGTGCCAGCAGTATAGGGCACAATGAGCAGTTCTTC
size: once
D: -
V: TRBV6-6
J: TRBJ2-1

CDR3: CASSLTGVGGELFF
DNA: TGTGCCAGCAGTTTAACGGGGGTAGGCGGGGAGCTGTTTTTT
size: once
D: -
V: TRBV28
J: TRBJ2-2

CDR3: CASSGTTGNQPQHF
DNA: TGTGCCAGCAGCGGGACGACAGGGAATCAGCCCCAGCATTTT
size: -
D: TRBD1
V: TRBV27
J: TRBJ1-5

CDR3: CASSPSRGTGGNGYEQYF
DNA: TGTGCCAGCTCACCAAGTAGAGGGACAGGGGGAAATGGCTACGAGCAGTACTTC
size: -
D: TRBD1
V: TRBV18
J: TRBJ2-7

CDR3: CASSRGYEKLFF
DNA: TGTGCCAGCAGCCGAGGGTATGAAAAACTGTTTTTT
size: -
D: -
V: TRBV7-9
J: TRBJ1-4

CDR3: CASRTSGGAIEQFF
DNA: TGTGCCAGCAGGACTAGCGGGGGGGCCATTGAGCAGTTCTTC
size: -
D: TRBD2
V: TRBV2
J: TRBJ2-1

CDR3: CASSFSEYIVEQYF
DNA: TGTGCCAGCAGCTTCTCCGAGTATATAGTGGAGCAGTACTTC
size: -
D: -
V: TRBV5-6
J: TRBJ2-7

CDR3: CASSQVLAGANYEQYF
DNA: TGCGCCAGCAGCCAGGTCCTAGCGGGAGCCAACTACGAGCAGTACTTC
size: medium-sized
D: TRBD2
V: TRBV4-1
J: TRBJ2-7

CDR3: CASRPTDRNTGELFF
DNA: TGTGCCAGCAGACCTACAGACAGGAACACCGGGGAGCTGTTTTTT
size: few
D: -
V: TRBV28
J: TRBJ2-2